Listed here are 20 T cell receptor beta chains from one sample, sequenced in a study of T cells in Graves' hyperthyroidism and ophthalmopathy. RNA transcripts gave rise to amplified TCR beta CDR3 regions. The TCR CDR3 was amplified in a first-round RT-PCR using the HTBI primer set. TCRdb independently ran MiXCR on the multiplex PCR reads; one entry per CDR3 protein. This sample has hundreds of thousands of distinct CDR3 sequences, with about a third found just once. Input material: blood. All receptors derive from a middle-aged woman with Graves' hyperthyroidism.

This chain links TRBV10-3 with TRBJ2-7; D is possibly TRBD1 or TRBD2 (5 bases each). Trimming left V 6 bases short and J 4 bases short, with 19 bases between. This CDR3 is built from 15 residues. Germline CDR1 reads ENHRY; CDR2 reads SYGVKD. The CDR3 protein is CAISQYPTEGYEQYF. CDR3 sequence (DNA): TGTGCCATCAGCCAATACCCTACAGAGGGGTACGAGCAGTACTTC.

This clonotype showed up many times. The V and J genes are TRBV29-1 and TRBJ2-5; 7 positions agree with TRBD1. This CDR3 spans 14 amino acids. Trimming took 4 bases from V and 5 from J; bases not matched to a gene: 10. Germline V lookup: CDR1 SQVTM, CDR2 ANQGSEA. Here the CDR3 DNA reads TGCAGCGTTGCCTCCGGGACAGTTTGGGAGACCCAGTACTTC. Its translation is CSVASGTVWETQYF.

The gene calls are TRBV11-3 and TRBJ2-1; TRBD2 agrees at 8 bases. The DNA end favors TRBJ2-7, so the J call may be wrong. This CDR3 is built from 18 residues. Germline CDR1 is SGHNT and CDR2 is YENEEA. CDR3 nucleotides: TGTGCCAGCAGCCACTCCATAGCGGGGCCCTTGGCTTACAATGAGCAGTACTTC. It specifies CASSHSIAGPLAYNEQYF.

The V gene is TRBV10-3, the J gene TRBJ1-2; D is possibly TRBD1 (6 bases). CDR1 is ENHRY and CDR2 is SYGVKD in the germline V gene. This CDR3 is built from 13 residues. Trimming cost V 4 bases and J 11 bases, with 17 bases left between them. In nucleotides, the CDR3 is TGTGCCATCAGTGCCGGGACAAGTCTCGGGTACACCTTC. It codes for CAISAGTSLGYTF.

This sequence joins TRBV25-1 and TRBJ1-2, with D possibly TRBD1 on 5 matching bases. The CDR3 sequence is 18 residues long. Germline V gives CDR1 MGHDK, CDR2 SYGVNS. V lost 5 bases and J 0 bases, leaving 22 bases between the germline ends. The CDR3 protein is CASSTGLGAGRSNYGYTF. DNA for the CDR3: TGTGCCAGCAGTACCGGTTTAGGGGCAGGTAGATCTAACTATGGCTACACCTTC.

This clonotype was counted many times. The chain has TRBV5-1 and TRBJ2-7; 8 positions match TRBD1. The V segment lost 4 bases and the J segment 5 bases; nucleotides outside the gene matches: 8. CDR3 size: 14 residues. Germline CDR1 SGHRS, CDR2 YFSETQ. The CDR3 is CASSAPQGANEQYF. CDR3 coding DNA: TGCGCCAGCAGCGCCCCTCAGGGGGCGAACGAGCAGTACTTC.

The chain is built from TRBV19 and TRBJ1-1; TRBD1 matches at 9 bases. The CDR3 covers 14 residues. J lost 5 bases, V lost 5 bases, and 6 bases had no gene match. Looked up from germline, CDR1 is LNHDA and CDR2 is SQIVND (reference sequence). The DNA of the CDR3 is TGTGCCAGTAGTCCCCGGGACAGGGAAACTGAAGCTTTCTTT. Translation: CASSPRDRETEAFF.

In DNA, the CDR3 is TGTGCCAGCAGCTTAGACAGGGAACGGCTGTTTTTT. Protein product: CASSLDRERLFF. V usage is TRBV5-4 and J usage is TRBJ2-2, with 7 positions matching TRBD1. V was clipped by 2 bases and J by 13 bases; unmatched bases: 5. CDR1 is SGHNT and CDR2 is YYREEE in the germline V gene (reference sequence). This CDR3 spans 12 amino acids.

The rearrangement uses TRBV11-2 and TRBJ2-5; TRBD2 might be the D (5 bases). The germline V gene has CDR1 SGHAT and CDR2 FQNNGV. Deletions cut 5 bases from V and 13 bases from J, with 11 bases between. The CDR3 contains 10 residues. Here the CDR3 DNA reads TGTGCCAGCAGCCCCCGAGGGCCGTACTTC. Translated, it gives CASSPRGPYF.

There are a few counts of this clonotype. V usage is TRBV20-1 and J usage is TRBJ2-7; TRBD1 matches at 11 bases. The CDR3 contains 16 residues. CDR1 and CDR2 from the germline V gene are DFQATT and SNEGSKA (reference sequence). With 0 bases clipped from V and 6 bases from J, the junction kept 10 bases outside the gene matches. CDR3: CSAREAGRGQGAEQYF. The CDR3 DNA reads as TGCAGTGCTAGAGAGGCGGGTCGCGGACAGGGGGCCGAGCAGTACTTC.

This clonotype has at least ten counts. This chain links TRBV20-1 with TRBJ1-2; D not resolved. Germline V lookup: CDR1 DFQATT, CDR2 SNEGSKA (reference sequence). Trimming shortened V by 0 bases and J by 3 bases, and 11 bases separated the two germline ends. This CDR3 is 14 amino acids long. The CDR3, as DNA: TGCAGTGCTAGAGAGTCAGCTCTGGACTATGGCTACACCTTC. Translation gives CSARESALDYGYTF.

With respect to this clonotype: A much larger clonotype is one base distant, so this may be a read error. The chain employs TRBV20-1 and TRBJ2-5; D is uncertain. CDR3 size: 12 residues. From germline, CDR1 is DFQATT and CDR2 SNEGSKA (reference sequence). The CDR3: CSASPGEETQCF. The CDR3, as DNA: TGCAGTGCTAGCCCCGGCGAAGAGACCCAGTGCTTC.

This clonotype occurred many times. The chain uses TRBV12-3 or TRBV12-4 and TRBJ1-5, with D possibly being TRBD1 (5 bases). The CDR3 has 15 amino acids. V was pared by 6 bases and J by 4 bases, with 16 bases between. CDR3 coding DNA: TGTGCCAGCAGAACGGACAAGGCCTTAAATCAGCCCCAGCATTTT. Protein: CASRTDKALNQPQHF.

This clonotype was seen at least ten times. This chain connects TRBV10-3 to TRBJ1-3; no clear D gene. The CDR3 is 15 residues long. The V gene lost 0 bases and the J gene lost 8 bases, with 14 bases spanning the gap. Germline V gene data show CDR1 as ENHRY and CDR2 as SYGVKD. The DNA for the CDR3 is TGTGCCATCAGTGAGTCTCTAGTCCGGCAGGACACCATATATTTT. This translates into CAISESLVRQDTIYF.

This clonotype has a handful of counts. V and J are TRBV19 and TRBJ1-3; D gene uncertain. Deletions cut 7 bases from V and 1 base from J, with 14 bases between. The CDR3 runs 15 residues. CDR1 is LNHDA and CDR2 is SQIVND in the germline V gene (reference sequence). CDR3 coding DNA: TGTGCCAGTACCCAGCTCCTGATTTCTGGAAACACCATATATTTT. Protein: CASTQLLISGNTIYF. Using reference TRBV19 and TRBJ1-3 for the parts outside the CDR3, the full variable domain is DGGITQSPKYLFRKEGQNVTLSCEQNLNHDAMYWYRQDPGQGLRLIYYSQIVNDFQKGDIAEGYSVSREKKESFPLTVTSAQKNPTAFYLCASTQLLISGNTIYFGEGSWLTVV.

This clonotype was seen repeatedly, ten times or more. The chain recombines TRBV7-2 with TRBJ2-7; 9 bases line up with TRBD2. The CDR3 spans 16 residues. The junction had 8 bases not matched to a gene; V was cut back by 5 bases and J by 0 bases. The V gene's germline CDR1 is SGHTA and CDR2 FQGNSA. CDR3 coding DNA: TGTGCCAGCAGCCCCTCCCGGACTAGCGACTCCTACGAGCAGTACTTC. It translates to CASSPSRTSDSYEQYF. The whole variable domain, filled in from reference TRBV7-2 and TRBJ2-7, reads GAGVSQSPSNKVTEKGKDVELRCDPISGHTALYWYRQSLGQGLEFLIYFQGNSAPDKSGLPSDRFSAERTGGSVSTLTIQRTQQEDSAVYLCASSPSRTSDSYEQYFGPGTRLTVT.

Points on this clonotype: A read error may produce the germline difference seen at one junction end. The CDR3 region has the DNA TGCGCCAGCAGTGAGCTGCGGGTCTTC. Its translation: CASSELRVF. The chain couples TRBV10-2 to TRBJ2-7, with D perhaps TRBD2 (5 bases). The CDR3 length is 9 residues. Germline V CDR1 and CDR2: WSHSY, SAAADI.

This clonotype was seen ten or more times. The rearrangement uses TRBV29-1 and TRBJ1-1, with TRBD1 matching over 7 bases. Germline V lookup: CDR1 SQVTM, CDR2 ANQGSEA. This CDR3 region has 13 residues. The V and J ends lost 7 bases and 5 bases, in that order; junction bases with no gene match: 10. The CDR3 sequence: CSARRQGGTEAFF. CDR3 DNA sequence: TGCAGCGCCCGGAGACAGGGAGGGACTGAAGCTTTCTTT.

The chain's CDR3 is CASSADPYPGETQYF. Here the CDR3 DNA reads TGCGCCAGCAGCGCGGACCCCTACCCGGGGGAGACCCAGTACTTC. This rearrangement joins TRBV5-1 to TRBJ2-5; tentative D call: TRBD2 (5 bases). The CDR3 covers 15 residues. V was clipped by 4 bases and J by 5 bases, with 18 bases between them. Germline V CDR1 and CDR2: SGHRS, YFSETQ.

For this clonotype: A much larger clone sits a single nucleotide away, making a read error possible. The rearrangement joins TRBV7-9 to TRBJ1-1; a weak D match, TRBD1 (5 bases). CDR1 is SEHNR and CDR2 is FQNEAQ in the germline V gene (reference sequence). Trimming took 5 bases from V and 6 from J, leaving 22 bases between them. The CDR3 is 16 amino acids. This chain's CDR3 is CASSPLRGGRGAEAFF. CDR3 nucleotides: TGTGCCAGCAGCCCTCTTAGGGGAGGCCGAGGCGCTGAAGCTTTCTTT.